The 7 T cell receptor beta chains presented below share a single source sample, sequenced in a study of technical replicates of blood from a few donors. TCRdb's copy holds only in-frame clones and misses some; the assay was immunoSEQ multiplex PCR. The table shows roughly 60,000 clones, with approximately 89% occurring only once. What was sequenced was PBMCs. Every receptor here comes from a human donor in good health. Some clones in this sample may be carry-over from other donors' samples.

CDR3 sequence (DNA): TGTGCCAGCAGCTTGGAGGGGACTGGGTATGGCTACACCTTC. Residues: CASSLEGTGYGYTF. The J gene is TRBJ1-2, the V gene TRBV5-4, with D tentatively TRBD1 (5 bases). This CDR3 has 14 residues. In germline, CDR1 is SGHNT, CDR2 YYREEE (reference sequence). V was trimmed by 0 bases and J by 5 bases, leaving 11 bases between them.

The chain is built from TRBV6-1 and TRBJ1-2; TRBD1 aligns across 7 bases. The length of the CDR3 is 13 residues. V gave up 4 bases and J gave up 4 bases; unmatched junction bases: 3. The V gene's germline CDR1 is MNHNS and CDR2 SASEGT. The CDR3 DNA is TGTGCCAGCAGTGGACAGGGCTTCTATGGCTACACCTTC. This codes for CASSGQGFYGYTF.

The rearrangement uses TRBV2 and TRBJ1-1, with D hard to call. Trimming shortened V by 4 bases and J by 1 base, and 7 bases separated the two germline ends. The CDR3 runs 13 residues. In germline, CDR1 is SNHLY, CDR2 FYNNEI. CDR3 nucleotides: TGTGCCAGCAGTGTCACATCGAACACTGAAGCTTTCTTT. Translating gives CASSVTSNTEAFF.

This clone has only a few counts. In nucleotides, the CDR3 is TGTGCCAGCAGCTTACGCGGGAGCCCTTTTGGGGAGCAGTACTTC. Translation: CASSLRGSPFGEQYF. The chain employs TRBV7-3 and TRBJ2-7; 7 positions match TRBD2. The junction had 11 bases not matched to a gene; V was cut back by 2 bases and J by 7 bases. The CDR3 covers 15 residues. Germline-derived CDR1 and CDR2 are SGHTA and FQGTGA.

The chain has TRBV7-6 and TRBJ2-7; 8 bases map to TRBD2. The CDR3 runs to 16 residues. The J segment lost 2 bases and the V segment lost 0 bases, leaving 6 bases of the junction unmatched. Germline loops: CDR1 SGHVS, CDR2 FNYEAQ. The CDR3 DNA is TGTGCCAGCAGCTTAGCTGTCGGGGGGGGACCCTACGAGCAGTACTTC. Translated: CASSLAVGGGPYEQYF.

The chain employs TRBV6-5 and TRBJ2-7, with D perhaps TRBD2 (6 bases). The CDR3 contains 16 residues. Trimming removed 2 bases from V and 4 bases from J, with 18 bases in between. Germline-derived CDR1 and CDR2 are MNHEY and SVGAGI. The DNA for the CDR3 is TGTGCCAGCAGTTACCAAACTAGCATGTTCGGTTACGAGCAGTACTTC. Translated, it gives CASSYQTSMFGYEQYF.

The J gene is TRBJ1-6, the V gene TRBV2; no clear D. The V and J ends lost 7 bases and 7 bases respectively, with 14 bases between them. Germline values: CDR1 SNHLY, CDR2 FYNNEI. The CDR3 runs 14 residues. CDR3 sequence: CASMKALQNSPLHF. The CDR3 nucleotides are TGTGCCAGCATGAAAGCGCTCCAAAATTCACCCCTCCACTTT.